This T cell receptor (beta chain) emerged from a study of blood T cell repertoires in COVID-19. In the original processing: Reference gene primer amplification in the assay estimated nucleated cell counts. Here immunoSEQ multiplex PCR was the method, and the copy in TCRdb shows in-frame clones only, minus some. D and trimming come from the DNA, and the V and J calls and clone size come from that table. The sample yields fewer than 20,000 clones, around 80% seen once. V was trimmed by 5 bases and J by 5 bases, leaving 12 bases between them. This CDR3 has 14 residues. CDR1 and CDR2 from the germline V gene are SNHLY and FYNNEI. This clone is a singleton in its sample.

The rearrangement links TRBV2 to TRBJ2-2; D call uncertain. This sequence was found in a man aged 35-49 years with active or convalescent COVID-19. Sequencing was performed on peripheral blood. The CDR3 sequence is CASSRLSATGELFF. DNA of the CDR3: TGTGCCAGCAGTAGATTGAGTGCGACCGGGGAGCTGTTTTTT. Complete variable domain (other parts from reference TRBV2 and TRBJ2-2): EPEVTQTPSHQVTQMGQEVILRCVPISNHLYFYWYRQILGQKVEFLVSFYNNEISEKSEIFDDQFSVERPDGSNFTLKIRSTKLEDSAMYFCASSRLSATGELFFGEGSRLTVL.